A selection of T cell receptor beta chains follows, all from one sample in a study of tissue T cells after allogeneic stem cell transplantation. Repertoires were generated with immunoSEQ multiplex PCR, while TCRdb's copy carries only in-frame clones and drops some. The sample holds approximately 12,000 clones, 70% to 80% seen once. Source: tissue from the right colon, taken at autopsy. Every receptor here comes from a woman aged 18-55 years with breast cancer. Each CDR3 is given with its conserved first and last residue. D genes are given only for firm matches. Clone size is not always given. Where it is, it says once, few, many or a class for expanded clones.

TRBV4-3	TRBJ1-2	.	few	CASSQEDRNYGYTF	TGCGCCAGCAGCCAAGAAGACAGAAACTATGGCTACACCTTC
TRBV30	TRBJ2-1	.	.	CAWTVGYRQEQFF	TGTGCCTGGACGGTCGGCTACCGCCAAGAGCAGTTCTTC
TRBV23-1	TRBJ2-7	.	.	CASSQRRCQVPYEQYF	TGCGCCAGCAGTCAACGACGGTGCCAGGTGCCCTACGAGCAGTACTTC
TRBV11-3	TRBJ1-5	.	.	CASSLGISGYQPQHF	TGTGCCAGCAGCTTAGGTATTAGTGGTTATCAGCCCCAGCATTTT
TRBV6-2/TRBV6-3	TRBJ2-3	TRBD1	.	CASSSTGTATDTQYF	TGTGCCAGCAGTTCCACCGGGACAGCCACAGATACGCAGTATTTT
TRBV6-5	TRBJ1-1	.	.	CASSYRNEAFF	TGTGCCAGCAGTTACAGAAATGAAGCTTTCTTT
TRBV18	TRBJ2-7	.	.	CASSPPAGLDEQYF	TGTGCCAGCTCACCCCCAGCGGGTCTAGACGAGCAGTACTTC
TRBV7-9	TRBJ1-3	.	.	CASTKDGLSGNTIYF	TGTGCCAGCACCAAGGACGGCCTCTCTGGAAACACCATATATTTT
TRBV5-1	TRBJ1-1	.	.	CASSLEQMGTEAFF	TGCGCCAGCAGCTTGGAACAAATGGGGACTGAAGCTTTCTTT
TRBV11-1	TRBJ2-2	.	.	CASSLSTGYPGELFF	TGTGCCAGCAGCTTAAGTACAGGGTATCCCGGGGAGCTGTTTTTT